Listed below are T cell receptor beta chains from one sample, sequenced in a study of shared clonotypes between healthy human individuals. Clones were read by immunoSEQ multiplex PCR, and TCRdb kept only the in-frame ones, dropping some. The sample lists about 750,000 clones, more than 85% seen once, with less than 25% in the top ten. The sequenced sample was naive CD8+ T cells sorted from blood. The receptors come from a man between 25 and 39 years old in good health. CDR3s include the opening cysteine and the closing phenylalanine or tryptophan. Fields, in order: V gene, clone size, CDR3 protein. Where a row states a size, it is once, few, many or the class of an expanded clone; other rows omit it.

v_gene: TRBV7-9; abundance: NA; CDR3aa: CASSSGGAGTRFHEQYF
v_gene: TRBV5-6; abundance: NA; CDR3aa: CASHLGTSGAGLPGNEQFF
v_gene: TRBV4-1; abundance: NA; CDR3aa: CASSRVGDSSYEQYF
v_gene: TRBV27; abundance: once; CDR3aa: CASSLALGSSYNEQFF
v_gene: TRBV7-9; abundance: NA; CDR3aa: CASSLVSAGNYEQYF
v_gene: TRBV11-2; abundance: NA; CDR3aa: CASSNIAGAVYEQYF
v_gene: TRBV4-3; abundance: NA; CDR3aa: CASSHNLLRDSEQYF
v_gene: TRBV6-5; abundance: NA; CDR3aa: CASSYDTSGGYTF
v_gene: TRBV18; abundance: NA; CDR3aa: CASSHQRGKTEAFF
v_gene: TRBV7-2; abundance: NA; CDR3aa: CASSPITLAVSPYQETQYF
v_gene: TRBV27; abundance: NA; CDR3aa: CASSPGQGNTGELFF
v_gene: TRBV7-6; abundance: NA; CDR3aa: CASSQTVADTQYF
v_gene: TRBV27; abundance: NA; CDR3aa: CAGSQKETGTDVTYEQYF
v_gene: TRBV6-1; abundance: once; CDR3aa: CATTSGQSNQPQHF
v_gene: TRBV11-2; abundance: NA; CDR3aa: CASSSLGGLGEKLFF
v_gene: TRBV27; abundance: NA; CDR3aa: CASSILLFRGREPYNEQFF
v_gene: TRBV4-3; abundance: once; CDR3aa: CASSQVKYTGELFF
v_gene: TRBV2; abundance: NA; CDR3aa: CASTLSSYNEQFF
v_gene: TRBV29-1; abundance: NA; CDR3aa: CSAEMDRGQETQYF
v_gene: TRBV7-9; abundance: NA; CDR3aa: CASSLGPRGQLPYEQYF
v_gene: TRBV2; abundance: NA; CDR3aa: CASSEGGGNQPQHF
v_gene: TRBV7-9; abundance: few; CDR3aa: CASSLGRDPNPYEQYF
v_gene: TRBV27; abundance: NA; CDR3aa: CASSGLAGSSGANVLTF
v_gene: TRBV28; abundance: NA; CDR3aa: CASSRTGSSYEQYF
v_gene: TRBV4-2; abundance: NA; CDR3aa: CASSQALGGNEQFF
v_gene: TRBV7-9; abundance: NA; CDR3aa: CASSLIGTGHNEQFF
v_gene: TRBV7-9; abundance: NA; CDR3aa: CASSNRRTSGTQETQYF
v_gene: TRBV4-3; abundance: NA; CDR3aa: CASSQHRELSLATNEKLFF
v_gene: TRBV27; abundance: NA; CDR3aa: CASSFDGTGNEQYF
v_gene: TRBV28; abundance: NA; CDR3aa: CASSSQTPPGQSFYEQYF
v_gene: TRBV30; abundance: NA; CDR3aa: CAWSDGVSSEQYF
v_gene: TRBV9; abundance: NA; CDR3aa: CASSTGTSGSGWFF
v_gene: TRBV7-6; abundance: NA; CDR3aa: CASSQGDFSGRDSPYEQYF
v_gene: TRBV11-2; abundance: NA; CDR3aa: CASSLGGGGYEQYF
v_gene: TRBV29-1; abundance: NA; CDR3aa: CSVAPSGVNTGELFF
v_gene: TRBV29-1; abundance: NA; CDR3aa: CSGELAGLPDTQYF
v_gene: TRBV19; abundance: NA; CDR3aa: CASRGGLERPGQPQHF
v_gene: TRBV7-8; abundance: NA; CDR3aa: CASSPREFSSYEQYF
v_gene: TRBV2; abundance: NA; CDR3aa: CASSDPDRGETQYF
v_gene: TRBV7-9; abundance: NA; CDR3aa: CASSLDLSGANTGELFF
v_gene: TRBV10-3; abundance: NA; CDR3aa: CAISDPGASNEQFF
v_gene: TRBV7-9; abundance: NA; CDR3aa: CASSLDPFYEQYF
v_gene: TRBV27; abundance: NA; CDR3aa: CASSPWDRGRQETQYF
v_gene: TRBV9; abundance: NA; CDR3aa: CASSLGDFNNEQFF
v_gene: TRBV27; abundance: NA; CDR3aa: CASSFRKDRVSEQYF
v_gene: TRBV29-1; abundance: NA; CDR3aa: CSVVSGRAPNEQFF
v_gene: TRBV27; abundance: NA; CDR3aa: CASSPAGGFSYEQYF
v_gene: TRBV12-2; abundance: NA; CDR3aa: CASRFSLGDIMYQETQYF
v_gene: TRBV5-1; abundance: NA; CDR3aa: CASSSPGGSGSWNEQFF
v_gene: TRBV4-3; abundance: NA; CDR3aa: CASSPDRGRPWSGELFF
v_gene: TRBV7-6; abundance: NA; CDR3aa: CASSFVVGLSGEQYF
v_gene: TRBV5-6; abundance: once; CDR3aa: CASSLAAQGSSNEQFF
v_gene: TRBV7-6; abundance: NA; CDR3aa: CASSLENRQETQYF
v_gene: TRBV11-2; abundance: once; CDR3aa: CASSLSGPAYEQYF
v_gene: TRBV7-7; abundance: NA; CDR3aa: CASSLTPGLAGSETQYF
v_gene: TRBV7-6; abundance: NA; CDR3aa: CASSLGRDQETQYF
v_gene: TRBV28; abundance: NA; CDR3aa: CASRDRGAFYEQYF
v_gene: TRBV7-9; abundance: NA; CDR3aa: CASSDSGKVYNEQFF
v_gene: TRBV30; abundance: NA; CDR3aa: CAPPSGNTIYF
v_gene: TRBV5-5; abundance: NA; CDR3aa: CASTSREATNEKLFF